Following are 32 T cell receptor beta chains from one sample sequenced in a study of blood T cell repertoires in COVID-19. Measured with immunoSEQ multiplex PCR; TCRdb has only the in-frame clones, and not every one. The data show approximately 210,000 clones, around four fifths seen once. Material: peripheral blood. The receptor set was obtained from a man in his fifties or sixties with COVID-19, enrolled during active disease.

The chain has TRBV4-2 and TRBJ1-6; 7 bases map to TRBD1. The CDR3 runs to 18 residues. The V gene's germline CDR1 is LGHNA and CDR2 YNFKEQ. V trimming: 0 bases; J trimming: 7 bases; junction bases outside the gene matches: 12. The CDR3 DNA reads as TGTGCCAGCAGCCAAGATCTTAGAAAGGGGGCTGGGAATTCACCCCTCCACTTT. It yields the protein CASSQDLRKGAGNSPLHF.

The count of this clone is one. Here the CDR3 reads CASSIVTGSYGYTF. CDR3 DNA sequence: TGTGCCAGTAGTATAGTAACAGGGTCTTATGGCTACACCTTC. This chain connects TRBV19 to TRBJ1-2; a possible D gene is TRBD1 (6 bases). Trimming removed 1 base at V and 5 bases at J, with 11 bases between. The CDR3 is 14 residues long. Germline V gives CDR1 LNHDA, CDR2 SQIVND (reference sequence).

As to this clone: The identical CDR3 is also encoded by other nucleotide sequences in the sample. The V gene is TRBV27, the J gene TRBJ1-1, with D unclear. Trimming cost V 6 bases and J 1 base, with 6 bases left between them. CDR3 size: 12 residues. The germline V gene has CDR1 MNHEY and CDR2 SMNVEV (reference sequence). The CDR3 region has the DNA TGTGCCAGCAGAATGAGGAACACTGAAGCTTTCTTT. Translated, it gives CASRMRNTEAFF.

V gene TRBV25-1 combines with J gene TRBJ1-1; 10 positions match TRBD1. The CDR3 covers 18 residues. CDR1 and CDR2 (germline): MGHDK, SYGVNS. V shed 4 bases, J shed 0 bases, and the junction held 11 bases outside the gene matches. The CDR3 nucleotides are TGTGCCAGCAGTGGTAATAAAGGACAGGGGGGTGTGAACACTGAAGCTTTCTTT. Its protein is CASSGNKGQGGVNTEAFF.

The DNA of the CDR3 is TGTGCCAGCAGCGCAGGGGTTGGAGGAACTGAAGCTTTCTTT. It translates to CASSAGVGGTEAFF. The chain has TRBV5-6 and TRBJ1-1; D may be TRBD1 (6 bases). The germline gives CDR1 SGHDT, CDR2 YYEEEE. This CDR3 is built from 14 residues. V lost 4 bases and J 5 bases, leaving 15 bases between the germline ends.

The rearrangement joins TRBV19 to TRBJ1-3; TRBD1 matches 7 bases. In germline, CDR1 is LNHDA, CDR2 SQIVND (reference sequence). This CDR3 comprises 14 residues. V dropped 5 bases and J dropped 3; count of bases not matched to a gene: 4. The CDR3 reads CASSRTGDGNTIYF. The CDR3 DNA follows: TGTGCCAGTAGTCGGACAGGCGATGGAAACACCATATATTTT.

This sequence joins TRBV29-1 and TRBJ2-1; 8 bases fit TRBD1. J was trimmed by 8 bases and V by 4 bases; bases with no gene match: 1. The CDR3 contains 11 residues. From germline, CDR1 is SQVTM and CDR2 ANQGSEA. The CDR3 loop reads CSVGRGHEQFF. CDR3 nucleotides: TGCAGCGTTGGCAGGGGGCATGAGCAGTTCTTC.

The chain combines TRBV6-6 with TRBJ2-7, with D perhaps matching TRBD2 (5 bases). V lost 5 bases and J 2 bases, leaving 13 bases between the germline ends. This CDR3 spans 14 amino acids. CDR1 and CDR2 (germline): MNHNY, SVGAGI (reference sequence). The CDR3 DNA sequence: TGTGCCAGCAGTCGGGGTGGGCCGACCTACGAGCAGTACTTC. Protein sequence: CASSRGGPTYEQYF.

The chain is built from TRBV12-3 or TRBV12-4 and TRBJ1-1; D unclear. Trimming cost V 1 base and J 4 bases, with 7 bases left between them. CDR3 size: 13 residues. CDR3 bases: TGTGCCAGCAGTTTAGGCGGGCTCACTGAAGCTTTCTTT. It codes for CASSLGGLTEAFF.

The chain links TRBV10-1 to TRBJ1-2; D perhaps matches TRBD1 (6 bases). CDR1 is WNHNN and CDR2 is SYGVQD in the germline V gene (reference sequence). The CDR3 runs to 13 residues. The V and J ends lost 4 bases and 8 bases respectively, with 14 bases between them. The CDR3 sequence: CASSVTGHGGYTF. CDR3 sequence (DNA): TGCGCCAGCAGTGTAACGGGACACGGGGGCTACACCTTC.

This clone was counted a few times. The chain combines TRBV18 with TRBJ1-1, with D perhaps TRBD1 (5 bases). V shed 3 bases and J shed 11 bases, with 16 bases lying between them. CDR1 and CDR2 from the germline V gene are KGHSH and LQKENI. CDR3 length equals 13 residues. The CDR3 spells CASSPGPDRVAFF. CDR3 sequence (DNA): TGTGCCAGCTCACCGGGTCCCGACAGAGTGGCTTTCTTT.

The chain carries TRBV28 and TRBJ2-7; a weak D match, TRBD2 (6 bases). Trimming removed 2 bases from V and 4 bases from J, with 9 bases in between. The CDR3 length is 13 residues. Germline V gives CDR1 MDHEN, CDR2 SYDVKM. This CDR3 is CASSLGGRYEQYF. The CDR3 bases are TGTGCCAGCAGTTTAGGTGGGAGGTACGAGCAGTACTTC. Looking up the rest from reference TRBV28 and TRBJ2-7 gives the full variable domain: DVKVTQSSRYLVKRTGEKVFLECVQDMDHENMFWYRQDPGLGLRLIYFSYDVKMKEKGDIPEGYSVSREKKERFSLILESASTNQTSMYLCASSLGGRYEQYFGPGTRLTVT.

The chain recombines TRBV12-3 or TRBV12-4 with TRBJ1-1, with a weak D call TRBD1 (5 bases). Trimming took 3 bases from V and 8 from J, leaving 13 bases between them. The length of the CDR3 is 13 residues. CDR3 loop: CASSLRGTVEAFF. CDR3 nucleotides: TGTGCCAGCAGTTTGCGGGGGACGGTCGAAGCTTTCTTT.

In its sample, this clone was seen once. The J gene is TRBJ2-3, the V gene TRBV2; 7 bases line up with TRBD2. After removal of 6 bases from V and 2 bases from J, the junction contained 8 bases not matched to a gene. The CDR3 runs to 15 residues. The germline CDR1 and CDR2 sequences are SNHLY and FYNNEI. CDR3 DNA sequence: TGTGCCAGCAGCCCCGGGACTACATACACAGATACGCAGTATTTT. The encoded protein is CASSPGTTYTDTQYF.

The J gene is TRBJ1-5, the V gene TRBV3-1 (or the pseudogene TRBV3-2), with a tentative D call TRBD1 (6 bases). Germline V gene data show CDR1 as LGHDT and CDR2 as YNNKEL (reference sequence). CDR3 size: 18 residues. Trimming left V 3 bases short and J 0 bases short, with 18 bases between. The CDR3 region has the DNA TGTGCCAGCAGCCATGATCCCGGACAGACAAGTAGCAATCAGCCCCAGCATTTT. It encodes CASSHDPGQTSSNQPQHF.

The CDR3 protein is CASFSGRRTDTQYF. CDR3 coding DNA: TGTGCCAGTTTCAGCGGGAGAAGGACAGATACGCAGTATTTT. The chain recombines TRBV19 with TRBJ2-3, with 8 bases identical to TRBD2. The CDR3 consists of 14 residues. V was clipped by 8 bases and J by 3 bases; unmatched bases: 7. CDR1 and CDR2 (germline): LNHDA, SQIVND (reference sequence).

This chain connects TRBV3-1 (or the pseudogene TRBV3-2) to TRBJ1-2; D might be TRBD1 (5 bases). From germline, CDR1 is LGHDT and CDR2 YNNKEL (reference sequence). Trimming took 4 bases from V and 8 from J, leaving 14 bases between them. This CDR3 is built from 13 residues. The CDR3 is CASSLPGRVGYTF. The DNA for the CDR3 is TGTGCCAGCAGCCTGCCAGGGAGGGTCGGCTACACCTTC.

For this clone: The germline gene is not matched at one end of the junction; a read error may be the cause. The CDR3 loop is CASSTRTAGGGELVF. The CDR3 DNA sequence: TGTGCCAGTAGCACACGAACGGCAGGGGGCGGGGAGCTGGTTTTT. The chain combines TRBV19 with TRBJ2-2, with 8 positions matching TRBD1. Germline CDR1 is LNHDA and CDR2 is SQIVND (reference sequence). This CDR3 has 15 amino acids.

The chain carries TRBV2 and TRBJ1-5; TRBD1 is a possible D gene (6 bases). The CDR3 length is 15 residues. V gave up 7 bases and J gave up 5 bases, with 18 bases separating them. The germline V gene encodes CDR1 SNHLY and CDR2 FYNNEI. DNA for the CDR3: TGTGCCAGCACAGGGGAAGGGGGGGGGTATCAGCCCCAGCATTTT. Protein: CASTGEGGGYQPQHF.

The V call is TRBV15, the J call TRBJ1-1; possible D gene TRBD1, 6 bases. The CDR3 contains 15 residues. The ends were cut back, 0 bases at V and 1 base at J, with 9 bases in the middle. Germline loops: CDR1 LNHNV, CDR2 YYDKDF (reference sequence). The CDR3 spells CATSREGQKNTEAFF. CDR3 bases: TGTGCCACCAGCAGAGAAGGACAGAAGAACACTGAAGCTTTCTTT.

The V call is TRBV7-2, the J call TRBJ2-6, with a possible D match to TRBD2 (5 bases). Germline values: CDR1 SGHTA, CDR2 FQGNSA. V was trimmed by 8 bases and J by 1 base, leaving 18 bases between them. CDR3 length: 17 residues. The CDR3: CASGEKTGGSGANVLTF. CDR3 sequence (DNA): TGTGCCAGCGGGGAAAAAACCGGAGGTTCTGGGGCCAACGTCCTGACTTTC.

The chain carries TRBV4-1 and TRBJ1-2; D is ambiguous. V lost 5 bases, J lost 8 bases, and 12 bases lay in between. Germline values: CDR1 MGHRA, CDR2 YSYEKL. There are 12 residues in the CDR3. CDR3 nucleotides: TGCGCCAGCAGCGAGGGCCTTGGGGGCTACACCTTC. Amino acids: CASSEGLGGYTF.

In regard to this clone: At one of its ends the junction is not consistent with the germline gene, which may arise from a read error. The chain uses TRBV4-3 and TRBJ1-1; the D gene is possibly TRBD1 (5 bases). The CDR3 extends over 14 amino acids. The germline gives CDR1 LGHNA, CDR2 YSLEER. CDR3 DNA sequence: TGCGCCAGCAGTCAAGGGACTCAGAACACTGAAGCTTTCTTT. Protein sequence: CASSQGTQNTEAFF.

V and J are TRBV7-9 and TRBJ1-6; 9 bases align to TRBD1. Germline V gives CDR1 SEHNR, CDR2 FQNEAQ (reference sequence). The length of the CDR3 is 19 residues. The junction had 18 bases not matched to a gene; V was cut back by 6 bases and J by 6 bases. The CDR3 DNA is TGTGCCAGCAGTGGAAACAGGGGGCCCTCAGCAATGCTTAATTCACCCCTCCACTTT. Translated, it gives CASSGNRGPSAMLNSPLHF.

J is TRBJ1-2 and V is TRBV3-1 (or the pseudogene TRBV3-2), with 12 bases matching TRBD1. V lost 6 bases and J lost 4; bases outside the gene matches: 9. The CDR3 contains 16 residues. Germline CDR1 reads LGHDT; CDR2 reads YNNKEL (reference sequence). The CDR3 region is CASSRSGTGGIYGYTF. CDR3 nucleotides: TGTGCCAGCAGTCGGTCCGGGACAGGGGGCATCTATGGCTACACCTTC.

In this sample, this clone turned up a few times. The chain recombines TRBV7-2 with TRBJ1-6; 7 bases fit TRBD1. The length of the CDR3 is 14 residues. Germline CDR1 and CDR2: SGHTA and FQGNSA. Unmatched junction bases numbered 3, after V lost 5 bases and J lost 5 bases. CDR3 sequence (DNA): TGTGCCAGCAGCGTGACAGGGAATAATTCACCCCTCCACTTT. The encoded protein is CASSVTGNNSPLHF.

This chain connects TRBV3-1 (or the pseudogene TRBV3-2) to TRBJ2-2; tentatively, D is TRBD2 (6 bases). Trimming took off 4 bases at V and 3 bases at J, with 6 bases between the two ends. The CDR3 extends over 13 amino acids. The germline gives CDR1 LGHDT, CDR2 YNNKEL (reference sequence). CDR3 DNA sequence: TGTGCCAGCAGCCGACTAGACACCGGGGAGCTGTTTTTT. It is translated as CASSRLDTGELFF.

The rearrangement uses TRBV30 and TRBJ2-7; 9 positions match TRBD1. The CDR3 is 15 residues long. Trimming removed 3 bases from V and 5 bases from J; junction bases left unmatched: 11. The V gene's germline CDR1 is GTSNPN and CDR2 SVGIG (reference sequence). The CDR3 region is CAWRGRDRVRDEQYF. In DNA form, the CDR3 reads TGTGCCTGGAGGGGCCGGGACAGGGTTCGCGACGAGCAGTACTTC.

The chain recombines TRBV6-2 or TRBV6-3 with TRBJ2-3; maybe TRBD2 (6 bases). The CDR3 is made up of 14 amino acids. Germline CDR1 and CDR2: MNHEY and SVGEGT. The V end was cut by 5 bases, the J end by 6 bases, with 15 bases between. The DNA for the CDR3 is TGTGCCAGCAGTCCCGGCGGAGGGAGGGATACGCAGTATTTT. Its translation is CASSPGGGRDTQYF.

The CDR3 region has the DNA TGTGCCAGCAGTGTGGGATGGACAGGCACAGATACGCAGTATTTT. As protein: CASSVGWTGTDTQYF. V gene TRBV2 combines with J gene TRBJ2-3; D might be TRBD1 (6 bases). CDR3 size: 15 residues. Germline V CDR1 and CDR2: SNHLY, FYNNEI. The V gene lost 4 bases and the J gene lost 1 base, with 12 bases spanning the gap.

The rearrangement joins TRBV6-6 to TRBJ1-3; D uncertain. In germline, CDR1 is MNHNY, CDR2 SVGAGI (reference sequence). The CDR3 covers 15 residues. The germline V and J ends were trimmed by 2 bases and 2 bases, with 10 bases remaining between them. CDR3 sequence: CASSYEGTPGNTIYF. The CDR3, as DNA: TGTGCCAGCAGTTACGAGGGTACGCCTGGAAACACCATATATTTT.

The gene calls are TRBV7-6 and TRBJ2-1; no reliable D call. The germline V gene has CDR1 SGHVS and CDR2 FNYEAQ. This CDR3 has 15 residues. The germline V and J ends were trimmed by 1 base and 1 base, with 8 bases remaining between them. The CDR3 coding sequence is TGTGCCAGCAGCTTAGGCCCCAGATCCTACAATGAGCAGTTCTTC. Protein product: CASSLGPRSYNEQFF.